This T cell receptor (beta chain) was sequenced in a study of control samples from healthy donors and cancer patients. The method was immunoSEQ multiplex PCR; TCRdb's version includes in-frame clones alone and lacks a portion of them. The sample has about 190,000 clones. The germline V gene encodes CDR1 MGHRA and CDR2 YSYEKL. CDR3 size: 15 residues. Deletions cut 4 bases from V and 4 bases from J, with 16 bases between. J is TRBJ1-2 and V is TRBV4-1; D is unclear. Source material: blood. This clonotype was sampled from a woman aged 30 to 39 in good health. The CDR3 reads CASSPHRSQAYGYTF. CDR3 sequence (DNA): TGCGCCAGCAGCCCCCACAGAAGCCAAGCCTATGGCTACACCTTC.